Ten or more counts support the clone carrying this TCR beta chain. Its antigen is not known. The record originates from a study of T cells after yellow fever vaccination. Study-wide background: It was SMART-Seq v4 Ultra Low Input that prepared the fractions with low cell numbers. Regarding the study as a whole: Abundant bulk-derived clonotypes could contaminate FACS-sorted repertoires. Peaking faster, on day 5 versus 15, the secondary response was nonetheless weaker.

The germline V gene encodes CDR1 LGHDT and CDR2 YNNKEL (reference sequence). V was shortened by 4 bases and J by 7 bases, with 11 bases between the two germline ends. The CDR3 has 14 amino acids. They built TCR cDNA with 5'RACE template switching, a step that put in a universal primer site and UMIs. TCRdb itself ran the 5' RACE reads through MiXCR, one entry per CDR3 protein. The sample has around 300,000 distinct CDR3 sequences, 3.5% to 4.5% seen once. This chain uses TRBV3-1 with TRBJ1-6, with no clear D. The receptor was derived from a young man who received the YFV17D yellow fever vaccine. The sample in question was PBMCs, obtained 15 days after the yellow fever booster vaccination. The CDR3 here is CASSPTMGNSPLHF. The CDR3 DNA reads TGTGCCAGCAGCCCGACCATGGGGAATTCACCCCTCCACTTT.